Listed below are T cell receptor beta chains from one sample, sequenced in a study of cytomegalovirus exposure and HLA in healthy donors. The repertoire was sequenced with immunoSEQ multiplex PCR; TCRdb's copy has only in-frame clones and lacks some. The data show about 150,000 clones, just over 90% seen once. Sequenced material: PBMCs. These TCRs come from a man aged 18-30 years in good health and CMV-seronegative. The CDR3 runs from the conserved cysteine through the conserved F or W. Fields, in order: D gene, V gene, clone size, J gene, CDR3 protein, CDR3 DNA. The D gene is left open where the match is weak. Rows give clone size only sometimes, using once, few, many, or a class for an expanded clone.

d_call: .
v_call: TRBV19
clone_size: once
j_call: TRBJ2-7
cdr3_aa: CASSRGTDVYEQYF
cdr3_nt: TGTGCCAGTAGCCGCGGGACAGACGTCTACGAGCAGTACTTC

d_call: TRBD1
v_call: TRBV7-6
clone_size: .
j_call: TRBJ2-2
cdr3_aa: CASSVGQGITGELFF
cdr3_nt: TGTGCCAGCAGCGTAGGACAGGGTATAACCGGGGAGCTGTTTTTT

d_call: TRBD2
v_call: TRBV30
clone_size: .
j_call: TRBJ2-7
cdr3_aa: CAWSGRGARESYEQYF
cdr3_nt: TGTGCCTGGAGTGGGCGGGGGGCCAGAGAGTCCTACGAGCAGTACTTC

d_call: TRBD2
v_call: TRBV2
clone_size: .
j_call: TRBJ2-5
cdr3_aa: CASSVPLDWTEILAGEETQYF
cdr3_nt: TGTGCCAGCAGTGTACCCTTAGATTGGACAGAGATACTAGCGGGGGAAGAGACCCAGTACTTC

d_call: TRBD1
v_call: TRBV5-1
clone_size: once
j_call: TRBJ1-2
cdr3_aa: CASSHGTGLNYGYTF
cdr3_nt: TGCGCCAGCAGCCATGGGACAGGGCTGAACTATGGCTACACCTTC

d_call: .
v_call: TRBV18
clone_size: .
j_call: TRBJ2-6
cdr3_aa: CASSPAPGANVLTF
cdr3_nt: TGTGCCAGCTCACCGGCCCCTGGGGCCAACGTCCTGACTTTC

d_call: TRBD1
v_call: TRBV18
clone_size: .
j_call: TRBJ2-7
cdr3_aa: CASSPGQGVYEQYF
cdr3_nt: TGTGCCAGCTCACCGGGACAGGGAGTCTACGAGCAGTACTTC

d_call: .
v_call: TRBV27
clone_size: .
j_call: TRBJ1-1
cdr3_aa: CASSLSIGGRGEAFF
cdr3_nt: TGTGCCAGCAGTTTATCGATAGGCGGCAGAGGTGAAGCTTTCTTT

d_call: .
v_call: TRBV11-3
clone_size: few
j_call: TRBJ1-1
cdr3_aa: CASTYRVGTNTEAFF
cdr3_nt: TGTGCCAGCACCTACAGGGTGGGGACGAACACTGAAGCTTTCTTT

d_call: TRBD1
v_call: TRBV5-1
clone_size: .
j_call: TRBJ2-7
cdr3_aa: CASSLGTGEGYEQYF
cdr3_nt: TGCGCCAGCAGCCTCGGGACAGGAGAGGGCTACGAGCAGTACTTC

d_call: TRBD2
v_call: TRBV11-2
clone_size: .
j_call: TRBJ2-5
cdr3_aa: CASSLLLAGGPETQYF
cdr3_nt: TGTGCCAGCAGCTTACTACTAGCGGGAGGGCCGGAGACCCAGTACTTC

d_call: .
v_call: TRBV6-5
clone_size: .
j_call: TRBJ2-5
cdr3_aa: CASSYSRQGRETQYF
cdr3_nt: TGTGCCAGCAGTTACTCCCGGCAGGGAAGAGAGACCCAGTACTTC

d_call: .
v_call: TRBV7-6
clone_size: .
j_call: TRBJ2-5
cdr3_aa: CASSDLQGPRETQYF
cdr3_nt: TGTGCCAGCAGCGACCTACAGGGCCCGAGGGAGACCCAGTACTTC

d_call: .
v_call: TRBV28
clone_size: .
j_call: TRBJ1-1
cdr3_aa: CALRAGKNTEAFF
cdr3_nt: TGTGCGCTAAGGGCAGGGAAGAACACTGAAGCTTTCTTT